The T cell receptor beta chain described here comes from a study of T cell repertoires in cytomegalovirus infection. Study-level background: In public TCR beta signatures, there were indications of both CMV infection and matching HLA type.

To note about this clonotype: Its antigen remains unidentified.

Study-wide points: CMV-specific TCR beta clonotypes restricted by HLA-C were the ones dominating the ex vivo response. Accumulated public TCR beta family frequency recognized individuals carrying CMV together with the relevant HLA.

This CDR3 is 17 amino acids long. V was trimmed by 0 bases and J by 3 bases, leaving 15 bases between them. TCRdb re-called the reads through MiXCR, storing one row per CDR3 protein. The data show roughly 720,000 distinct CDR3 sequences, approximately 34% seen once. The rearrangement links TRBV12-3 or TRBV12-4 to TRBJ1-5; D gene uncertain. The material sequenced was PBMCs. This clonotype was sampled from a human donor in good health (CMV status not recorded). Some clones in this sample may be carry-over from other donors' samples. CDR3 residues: CASSLALAVEVNQPQHF. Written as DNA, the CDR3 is TGTGCCAGCAGTTTAGCGCTCGCGGTCGAAGTCAATCAGCCCCAGCATTTT.